This TCR beta chain was sequenced for a study of cytomegalovirus exposure and HLA in healthy donors. Germline CDR1 and CDR2: SGHRS and YFSETQ. V shed 3 bases, J shed 7 bases, and the junction held 3 bases outside the gene matches. The CDR3 runs 13 residues. General study points: Information on immune exposure was restricted to one variable (CMV serostatus). The study dropped some indistinguishable V segments, TRBV6-2 and TRBV6-3 among them.

Healthy bone marrow donors made up the cohort. Both 60 Vbeta primers and 13 Jbeta primers went into the PCR. Assay: immunoSEQ multiplex PCR; the TCRdb copy retains only in-frame clones and omits some. The sample contains 300,000 or so clones, 80% to 90% of which appear only once. Comments on this clone: Its specificity is not known.

The material sequenced was PBMCs. This TCR was sampled from a middle-aged woman in good health and CMV-seropositive. J is TRBJ2-7 and V is TRBV5-1; 11 nucleotides match TRBD1. CDR3 DNA sequence: TGCGCCAGCAGCTGGGGACAGGGGGGAGAGCAGTACTTC. It is translated as CASSWGQGGEQYF. Using reference TRBV5-1 and TRBJ2-7 for the parts outside the CDR3, the full variable domain is KAGVTQTPRYLIKTRGQQVTLSCSPISGHRSVSWYQQTPGQGLQFLFEYFSETQRNKGNFPGRFSGRQFSNSRSEMNVSTLELGDSALYLCASSWGQGGEQYFGPGTRLTVT.